The rows below give T cell receptor beta chains drawn from one sample of a study of blood T cell repertoires in COVID-19. This table comes from immunoSEQ multiplex PCR, and its TCRdb copy is limited to in-frame clones, with some not included. The sample includes approximately 300,000 clones, approximately 85% of them seen just once. The specimen was PBMCs or T cells enriched from blood (not recorded which). Receptor source: a woman in her 30s who had recovered from COVID-19. Each CDR3 is given with its conserved first and last residue. The D gene is left open where the match is weak. Size is stated for part of the rows, as once, few or many counts, or as a class when the clone is expanded.

D: TRBD1; size: NA; V: TRBV28; J: TRBJ2-5; CDR3: CASMTRWGQTRWTQYF; DNA: TGTGCCAGCATGACCCGTTGGGGACAGACCAGGTGGACCCAGTACTTC
D: TRBD2; size: NA; V: TRBV20-1; J: TRBJ2-5; CDR3: CSASPLAGGGETQYF; DNA: TGCAGTGCTAGTCCCCTAGCGGGAGGGGGGGAGACCCAGTACTTC
D: TRBD1; size: NA; V: TRBV28; J: TRBJ1-6; CDR3: CASSPQDRLNSPLHF; DNA: TGTGCCAGCAGCCCCCAGGACAGGCTAAATTCACCCCTCCACTTT
D: TRBD2; size: NA; V: TRBV7-2; J: TRBJ2-1; CDR3: CASSLVSASGNNEQFF; DNA: TGTGCCAGCAGCTTAGTTTCGGCTAGCGGAAACAATGAGCAGTTCTTC
D: NA; size: NA; V: TRBV7-3; J: TRBJ2-6; CDR3: CASSSSLSGANVLTF; DNA: TGTGCCAGCAGCTCCTCTCTCTCTGGGGCCAACGTCCTGACTTTC
D: NA; size: NA; V: TRBV7-9; J: TRBJ1-1; CDR3: CASSLRWGAQDTEAFF; DNA: TGTGCCAGCAGCTTAAGGTGGGGCGCGCAGGACACTGAAGCTTTCTTT
D: TRBD2; size: once; V: TRBV18; J: TRBJ2-5; CDR3: CASSPAGRAVRETQYF; DNA: TGTGCCAGCTCACCCGCCGGGAGGGCGGTAAGGGAGACCCAGTACTTC
D: NA; size: NA; V: TRBV29-1; J: TRBJ1-5; CDR3: CSFSTGSRQPQHF; DNA: TGCAGCTTTTCTACAGGGAGCCGGCAGCCCCAGCATTTT
D: NA; size: NA; V: TRBV28; J: TRBJ1-5; CDR3: CASSQLTLGQKGNQPQHF; DNA: TGTGCCAGCAGTCAATTAACTTTAGGACAGAAGGGGAATCAGCCCCAGCATTTT
D: TRBD1; size: few; V: TRBV7-9; J: TRBJ1-2; CDR3: CASSSTGTGSGYTF; DNA: TGTGCCAGCAGCTCCACCGGGACAGGGTCTGGCTACACCTTC
D: NA; size: NA; V: TRBV12-3/TRBV12-4; J: TRBJ1-1; CDR3: CASSKTLTEAFF; DNA: TGTGCCAGCAGTAAGACTCTAACTGAAGCTTTCTTT
D: TRBD1; size: NA; V: TRBV5-1; J: TRBJ2-2; CDR3: CASSPGTGGSGELFF; DNA: TGCGCCAGCAGCCCTGGGACAGGGGGCAGCGGGGAGCTGTTTTTT
D: NA; size: NA; V: TRBV18; J: TRBJ2-7; CDR3: CASSPSQAGVDEQYF; DNA: TGTGCCAGCTCACCATCCCAGGCGGGTGTCGACGAGCAGTACTTC
D: TRBD1; size: NA; V: TRBV18; J: TRBJ1-3; CDR3: CASSPTGTGNTIYF; DNA: TGTGCCAGCTCACCGACAGGGACTGGAAACACCATATATTTT
D: NA; size: NA; V: TRBV6-5; J: TRBJ2-7; CDR3: CASTQRLDLAYEQYF; DNA: TGTGCCAGCACCCAAAGACTAGATCTCGCTTACGAGCAGTACTTC
D: NA; size: NA; V: TRBV29-1; J: TRBJ1-1; CDR3: CSVRRSGNTEAFF; DNA: TGCAGCGTACGCCGGTCAGGGAACACTGAAGCTTTCTTT
D: TRBD1; size: NA; V: TRBV28; J: TRBJ1-5; CDR3: CAGKDRDRANQPQHF; DNA: TGTGCCGGAAAGGACCGGGACAGGGCAAATCAGCCCCAGCATTTT
D: TRBD1; size: NA; V: TRBV28; J: TRBJ1-1; CDR3: CASSHWTGGVAFF; DNA: TGTGCCAGCAGTCACTGGACAGGAGGGGTAGCTTTCTTT
D: NA; size: NA; V: TRBV29-1; J: TRBJ1-2; CDR3: CSVEDLFLTSGYGYTF; DNA: TGCAGCGTTGAAGATCTTTTTCTGACGAGCGGCTATGGCTACACCTTC
D: NA; size: NA; V: TRBV29-1; J: TRBJ1-2; CDR3: CSVTPGTNYGYTF; DNA: TGCAGCGTTACTCCAGGGACTAACTATGGCTACACCTTC
D: TRBD1; size: NA; V: TRBV10-2; J: TRBJ1-1; CDR3: CASSDPTGVYTEAFF; DNA: TGCGCCAGCAGTGATCCGACAGGGGTCTACACTGAAGCTTTCTTT
D: NA; size: NA; V: TRBV9; J: TRBJ1-2; CDR3: CASSVDRHLGLNYGYTF; DNA: TGTGCCAGCAGCGTAGACAGACACTTGGGACTTAACTATGGCTACACCTTC
D: NA; size: NA; V: TRBV19; J: TRBJ1-1; CDR3: CASTPPGLTEAFF; DNA: TGTGCCAGTACTCCTCCAGGGCTCACTGAAGCTTTCTTT
D: NA; size: NA; V: TRBV12-5; J: TRBJ1-6; CDR3: CASALGGNSPLHF; DNA: TGTGCTAGTGCCCTTGGCGGTAATTCACCCCTCCACTTT
D: TRBD2; size: NA; V: TRBV23-1; J: TRBJ2-1; CDR3: CASSLSGTHPYNEQFF; DNA: TGCGCCAGCAGCCTGAGCGGGACCCATCCCTACAATGAGCAGTTCTTC
D: NA; size: NA; V: TRBV11-2; J: TRBJ2-4; CDR3: CASSLHSGEHGKNIQYF; DNA: TGTGCCAGCAGCTTACATTCCGGGGAGCATGGCAAAAACATTCAGTACTTC
D: TRBD1; size: NA; V: TRBV5-6; J: TRBJ1-1; CDR3: CASSFNRGYTEAFF; DNA: TGTGCCAGCAGCTTCAACAGGGGCTACACTGAAGCTTTCTTT
D: NA; size: few; V: TRBV28; J: TRBJ1-5; CDR3: CASTPGGGHSNQPQHF; DNA: TGTGCCAGCACCCCGGGAGGGGGGCATAGTAATCAGCCCCAGCATTTT
D: NA; size: NA; V: TRBV6-4; J: TRBJ1-1; CDR3: CASSPGVNTEAFF; DNA: TGTGCCAGCAGTCCCGGGGTAAACACTGAAGCTTTCTTT
D: TRBD1; size: NA; V: TRBV5-1; J: TRBJ2-1; CDR3: CASKGQSYNEQFF; DNA: TGCGCCAGCAAGGGACAGTCCTACAATGAGCAGTTCTTC
D: NA; size: NA; V: TRBV27; J: TRBJ2-7; CDR3: CASSLYPSGGNEQYF; DNA: TGTGCCAGCAGTTTATACCCCAGTGGGGGGAACGAGCAGTACTTC
D: TRBD1; size: NA; V: TRBV7-8; J: TRBJ1-6; CDR3: CASSAVQGPKNYNSPLHF; DNA: TGTGCCAGCAGCGCGGTACAGGGGCCTAAGAACTATAATTCACCCCTCCACTTT
D: TRBD1; size: NA; V: TRBV28; J: TRBJ2-7; CDR3: CASSERGTGLIEQYF; DNA: TGTGCCAGCAGCGAAAGAGGGACAGGGTTGATCGAGCAGTACTTC
D: NA; size: NA; V: TRBV14; J: TRBJ1-4; CDR3: CASSQGAGALTSNEKLFF; DNA: TGTGCCAGCAGCCAAGGGGCGGGGGCGCTTACTAGTAATGAAAAACTGTTTTTT
D: TRBD2; size: NA; V: TRBV2; J: TRBJ2-3; CDR3: CASSPGTSSTDTQYF; DNA: TGTGCCAGCAGTCCCGGGACTAGTAGCACAGATACGCAGTATTTT
D: TRBD1; size: few; V: TRBV7-9; J: TRBJ2-7; CDR3: CASSQGQKNYEQYF; DNA: TGTGCCAGCAGCCAGGGACAGAAAAACTACGAGCAGTACTTC
D: TRBD1; size: NA; V: TRBV28; J: TRBJ1-1; CDR3: CASSIAGTGRMNTEAFF; DNA: TGTGCCAGCAGTATAGCCGGGACAGGGCGAATGAACACTGAAGCTTTCTTT
D: NA; size: NA; V: TRBV18; J: TRBJ1-5; CDR3: CASSQGGNQPQHF; DNA: TGTGCCAGCTCACAGGGGGGCAATCAGCCCCAGCATTTT
D: NA; size: once; V: TRBV6-2/TRBV6-3; J: TRBJ2-4; CDR3: CASSYSGVAKNIQYF; DNA: TGTGCCAGCAGTTACTCAGGGGTAGCCAAAAACATTCAGTACTTC
D: NA; size: NA; V: TRBV2; J: TRBJ1-5; CDR3: CASSESRWSNQPQHF; DNA: TGTGCCAGCAGTGAGAGCCGGTGGAGCAATCAGCCCCAGCATTTT
D: TRBD1; size: NA; V: TRBV29-1; J: TRBJ1-2; CDR3: CSVESRDRGREGYTF; DNA: TGCAGCGTTGAGAGCCGGGACAGGGGGCGCGAGGGCTACACCTTC
D: TRBD1; size: few; V: TRBV7-8; J: TRBJ1-4; CDR3: CASSLKRRGQVNEKLFF; DNA: TGTGCCAGCAGCTTAAAGAGACGGGGACAGGTTAATGAAAAACTGTTTTTT
D: NA; size: NA; V: TRBV7-9; J: TRBJ1-2; CDR3: CASSPRGTDLVYGYTF; DNA: TGTGCCAGCAGCCCCCGGGGAACGGACCTTGTCTATGGCTACACCTTC